Listed below are T cell receptor beta chains from one sample, sequenced in a study of blood T cell repertoires in COVID-19. The method was immunoSEQ multiplex PCR; TCRdb's version includes in-frame clones alone and lacks a portion of them. This sample has about 85,000 clones, with approximately 84% found just once. Sequencing input: peripheral blood. These receptors all stem from a man aged 55 to 70 with acute or convalescent COVID-19. Each CDR3 is given with its conserved first and last residue.

v_call cdr3_length cdr3_aa
TRBV10-2 15 CATRREEAGYNEQFF
TRBV15 16 CATSRGRGSATYEQYF
TRBV24-1 14 CATGGTGGVGELFF
TRBV6-5 15 CASSSVQGVNQPQHF
TRBV7-3 15 CASSRRTGRYTEAFF
TRBV19 18 CASSIWRQARSGANVLTF
TRBV9 15 CASSASGGNYNEQFF
TRBV5-6 16 CASSFKGLYSNQPQHF
TRBV15 15 CATSRDRGAPDTQYF
TRBV5-1 14 CASSSQGVGTEAFF
TRBV7-8 12 CASSNQQGEAFF
TRBV7-6 17 CASSLGSGGALGNEQFF
TRBV11-2 12 CASSPQGGEAFF
TRBV29-1 14 CSVFGRGAWNEQFF
TRBV11-1 12 CASSIEGNEQFF
TRBV7-8 14 CASSRLPGGETQYF
TRBV29-1 13 CSVGAATNQPQHF
TRBV25-1 16 CASSGFQGLFGNTIYF
TRBV6-1 15 CASSEDSSPSYEQYF
TRBV29-1 12 CSAGTGEQPQHF
TRBV27 14 CASSFGTGPYEQYF
TRBV4-3 14 CASSLWTVGEKLFF
TRBV30 13 CAWNRQNNSPLHF
TRBV7-2 15 CASRPTGLGDYGYTF
TRBV5-6 14 CASSWDRNFYGYTF
TRBV7-9 14 CASSLVGQGATQYF
TRBV7-6 15 CASSLAEQGSTPLHF
TRBV18 14 CASSPQGANQPQHF
TRBV10-3 14 CAISQDSVNSPLHF
TRBV24-1 13 CATSLAGAREQYF
TRBV25-1 16 CASSEGAGVTTDTQYF
TRBV7-9 15 CASSLNRGTNYGYTF
TRBV3-1/TRBV3-2 17 CASSQSGGRATNEKLFF
TRBV4-1 17 CASSQDRWGLSYNEQFF
TRBV12-3/TRBV12-4 12 CASRLTGYEQYF
TRBV7-9 15 CASSTRGQSRTEAFF
TRBV7-6 16 CASSPQGGSSNQPQHF
TRBV10-3 15 CAISEWDRGNSPLHF
TRBV6-5 14 CASRPGGSGNTIYF
TRBV6-6 13 CASSPQGNQPQHF
TRBV7-9 16 CASSLGQGAGANVLTF
TRBV2 14 CASSDRANTGELFF
TRBV29-1 13 CSYTGQGESEAFF
TRBV11-2 17 CASSLYRTGAGYHGYTF
TRBV5-6 16 CASSERTGETYNEQFF
TRBV10-3 13 CAISQQGDQPQHF
TRBV29-1 12 CSVEITPGGYTF
TRBV4-1 16 CASSRGQDPTNYGYTF
TRBV12-5 17 CASGSPGGVGLGEKLFF
TRBV30 13 CASQTGGNSPLHF
TRBV24-1 15 CATSQPSTGNYEQYF
TRBV11-1 14 CASSPRDRAYGYTF
TRBV6-1 13 CASSERKEAPLHF
TRBV11-1 15 CASSLARGQTYGYTF
TRBV5-5 15 CASSRDRDRAREQYF
TRBV5-1 14 CASSHGTGNTEAFF
TRBV7-3 14 CASSLSSGNTEAFF
TRBV9 14 CASSVDAGRQPQHF
TRBV11-3 14 CASSRTSPVDEQFF